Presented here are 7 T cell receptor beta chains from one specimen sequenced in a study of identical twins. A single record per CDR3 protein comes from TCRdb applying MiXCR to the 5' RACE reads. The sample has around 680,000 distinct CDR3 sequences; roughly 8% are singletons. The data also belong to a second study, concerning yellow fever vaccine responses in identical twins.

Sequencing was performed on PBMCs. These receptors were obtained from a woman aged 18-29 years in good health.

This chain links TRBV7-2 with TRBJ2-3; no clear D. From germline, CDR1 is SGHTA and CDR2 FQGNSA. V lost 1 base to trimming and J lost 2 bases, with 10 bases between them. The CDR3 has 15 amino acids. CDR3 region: CASSLDSRPTDTQYF. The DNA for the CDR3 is TGTGCCAGCAGCTTAGACTCAAGGCCCACAGATACGCAGTATTTT.

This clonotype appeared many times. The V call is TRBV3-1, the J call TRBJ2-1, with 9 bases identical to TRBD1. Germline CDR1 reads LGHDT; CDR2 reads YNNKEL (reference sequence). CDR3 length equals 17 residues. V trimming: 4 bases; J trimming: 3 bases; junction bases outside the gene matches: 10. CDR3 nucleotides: TGTGCCAGCAGCCGTTTCCTGGGACAGGGAAACTACAATGAGCAGTTCTTC. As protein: CASSRFLGQGNYNEQFF.

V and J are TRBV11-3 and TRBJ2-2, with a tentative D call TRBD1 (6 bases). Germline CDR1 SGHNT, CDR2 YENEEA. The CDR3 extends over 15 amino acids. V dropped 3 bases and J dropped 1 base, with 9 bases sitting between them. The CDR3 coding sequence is TGTGCCAGCAGCTTTGGACAGCAGAACACCGGGGAGCTGTTTTTT. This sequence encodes CASSFGQQNTGELFF.

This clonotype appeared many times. CDR3 DNA sequence: TGTGCCAGCAACCGACCAGGACAGCCTAGCACAGATACGCAGTATTTT. This gives the protein CASNRPGQPSTDTQYF. The chain combines TRBV7-9 with TRBJ2-3; D might be TRBD1 (6 bases). CDR3 length: 16 amino acids. CDR1 and CDR2 (germline): SEHNR, FQNEAQ (reference sequence). Trimming took 7 bases from V and 0 from J, leaving 17 bases between them.

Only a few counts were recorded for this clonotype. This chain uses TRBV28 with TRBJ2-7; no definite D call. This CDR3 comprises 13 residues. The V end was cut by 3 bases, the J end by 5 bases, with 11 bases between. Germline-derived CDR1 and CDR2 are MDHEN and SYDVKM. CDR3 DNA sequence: TGTGCCAGCAGTTTCCGTTTAAATGACGAGCAGTACTTC. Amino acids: CASSFRLNDEQYF.

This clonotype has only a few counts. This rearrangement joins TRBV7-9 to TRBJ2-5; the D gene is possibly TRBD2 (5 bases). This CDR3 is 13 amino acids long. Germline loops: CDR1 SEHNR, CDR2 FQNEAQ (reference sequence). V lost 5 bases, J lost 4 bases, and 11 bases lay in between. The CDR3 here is CASSKGVPETQYF. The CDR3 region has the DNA TGTGCCAGCAGCAAGGGAGTTCCAGAGACCCAGTACTTC. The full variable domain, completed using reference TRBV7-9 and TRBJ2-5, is DTGVSQNPRHKITKRGQNVTFRCDPISEHNRLYWYRQTLGQGPEFLTYFQNEAQLEKSRLLSDRFSAERPKGSFSTLEIQRTEQGDSAMYLCASSKGVPETQYFGPGTRLLVL.

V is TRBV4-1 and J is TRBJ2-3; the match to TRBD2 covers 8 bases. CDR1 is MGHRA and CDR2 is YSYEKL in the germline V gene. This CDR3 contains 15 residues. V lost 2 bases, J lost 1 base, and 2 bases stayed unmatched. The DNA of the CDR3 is TGCGCCAGCAGCCAAAGCGGGAGCGGCACAGATACGCAGTATTTT. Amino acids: CASSQSGSGTDTQYF.